This passage covers 14 T cell receptor beta chains from one sample sequenced in a study of a mutant IDH1 vaccine in newly diagnosed glioma. Noted time point: week 5, during vaccination. In every dose of vaccine, 300 ug of mutant IDH1 20-mer peptide was given alongside topical imiquimod. These receptors' targets are unknown. Generated by immunoSEQ multiplex PCR, the TCRdb table keeps only in-frame clones and is missing some. Here the sample spans 12,000 or so clones, around 87% being singletons. Sample: PBMCs, taken from a glioma patient whose treatment included an IDH1 peptide vaccine. All receptors derive from a woman between 40 and 50 years old with glioma. Some clones in this sample may be carry-over from other donors' samples.

The chain joins TRBV7-8 to TRBJ1-3; tentative D call: TRBD1 (6 bases). CDR3 length equals 14 residues. Germline loops: CDR1 SGHVS, CDR2 FQNEAQ. V was trimmed by 6 bases and J by 4 bases, leaving 13 bases between them. The DNA of the CDR3 is TGTGCCAGCAGGCCCGGGACATCAGGAAACACCATATATTTT. This gives the protein CASRPGTSGNTIYF.

The chain has TRBV30 and TRBJ1-2; D ambiguous. The V gene lost 4 bases and the J gene lost 3 bases, with 12 bases spanning the gap. CDR3 length: 13 residues. Looked up from germline, CDR1 is GTSNPN and CDR2 is SVGIG (reference sequence). CDR3 in DNA: TGTGCCTGGACAATACGGCGAGACTATGGCTACACCTTC. Translating it yields CAWTIRRDYGYTF.

Here the CDR3 reads CASSVGTSAKETQYF. In DNA, the CDR3 is TGTGCCAGCAGCGTTGGGACTAGCGCAAAAGAGACCCAGTACTTC. The chain joins TRBV7-9 to TRBJ2-5, with 10 bases lining up with TRBD2. This CDR3 comprises 15 residues. CDR1 and CDR2 (germline): SEHNR, FQNEAQ (reference sequence). V lost 5 bases to trimming and J lost 3 bases; unmatched junction nucleotides: 6.

The rearrangement uses TRBV19 and TRBJ2-3; 11 bases are a match to TRBD2. Germline CDR1 is LNHDA and CDR2 is SQIVND (reference sequence). The ends lost 4 bases at V and 8 bases at J; junction bases unmatched: 5. The CDR3 is made up of 14 amino acids. The CDR3 DNA sequence: TGTGCCAGTAGTAATAGCGGGAGGGTAGGTACGCAGTATTTT. Its translation is CASSNSGRVGTQYF.

About this clone itself: Sequence at one end of the junction differs from germline and may be a read error. This chain links TRBV10-2 with TRBJ2-2; TRBD1 matches at 9 bases. The CDR3 extends over 15 amino acids. Germline CDR1 and CDR2: WSHSY and SAAADI. CDR3 nucleotides: TGCGCCAGTAGTGCAACGGGACAGGGAACCGGGGAGCTGTTTTTT. This codes for CASSATGQGTGELFF.

J is TRBJ1-1 and V is TRBV10-3; D is ambiguous. Between the trimmed V and J ends, which lost 2 bases and 1 base, there was a span of 8 bases. The CDR3 length is 14 residues. The germline gives CDR1 ENHRY, CDR2 SYGVKD. CDR3 nucleotides: TGTGCCATCAGTGAGGGTCTGGGGAACACTGAAGCTTTCTTT. It translates to CAISEGLGNTEAFF.

This clone was observed once. The J gene is TRBJ2-1, the V gene TRBV19; the D gene could be TRBD1 or TRBD2 (5 bases each). The CDR3 runs 12 residues. From germline, CDR1 is LNHDA and CDR2 SQIVND (reference sequence). V shed 1 base and J shed 9 bases, with 7 bases lying between them. CDR3 loop: CASSIAGTEQFF. The CDR3 DNA sequence: TGTGCCAGTAGTATAGCAGGGACTGAGCAGTTCTTC.

J is TRBJ1-5 and V is TRBV15, with D tentatively TRBD1 (5 bases). V was trimmed by 1 base and J by 4 bases, leaving 11 bases between them. Germline V gene sequence: CDR1 LNHNV, CDR2 YYDKDF (reference sequence). The CDR3 runs 15 residues. The CDR3 region is CATSRGMGGNQPQHF. The DNA of the CDR3 is TGTGCCACCAGCAGAGGGATGGGGGGAAATCAGCCCCAGCATTTT.

The chain recombines TRBV27 with TRBJ2-2; D might be TRBD1 (6 bases). The CDR3 totals 13 residues. Germline CDR1 reads MNHEY; CDR2 reads SMNVEV (reference sequence). V lost 6 bases and J 5 bases, leaving 10 bases between the germline ends. Here the CDR3 DNA reads TGTGCCAGCAGCCCCAGGGGAACCGGGGAGCTGTTTTTT. Its translation: CASSPRGTGELFF.

The CDR3 loop reads CASSSQEDRGNQPQHF. The CDR3 DNA sequence: TGTGCCAGCAGCTCTCAAGAAGACAGGGGAAATCAGCCCCAGCATTTT. This chain joins TRBV7-8 and TRBJ1-5; 8 positions agree with TRBD1. Germline CDR1 reads SGHVS; CDR2 reads FQNEAQ. V trimming: 4 bases; J trimming: 4 bases; junction bases outside the gene matches: 9. The length of the CDR3 is 16 residues.

This clone has a handful of counts. The V and J genes are TRBV12-5 and TRBJ1-1; no reliable D call. This CDR3 spans 14 amino acids. Trimming shortened V by 1 base and J by 0 bases, and 6 bases separated the two germline ends. Germline V gene sequence: CDR1 LGHNT, CDR2 FRNRAP. The CDR3 sequence: CASGLGRLNTEAFF. CDR3 in DNA: TGTGCTAGTGGTTTGGGGCGGCTGAACACTGAAGCTTTCTTT.

The chain joins TRBV10-2 to TRBJ1-1; D might be TRBD1 (6 bases). CDR3 length: 14 amino acids. Trimming took off 8 bases at V and 0 bases at J, with 13 bases between the two ends. Germline loops: CDR1 WSHSY, CDR2 SAAADI. The CDR3 sequence is CASGQGYMNTEAFF. As DNA, the CDR3 is TGCGCCAGCGGGCAGGGGTACATGAACACTGAAGCTTTCTTT.

V is TRBV21-1 and J is TRBJ2-5. TRBV21-1 is annotated as a pseudogene. The CDR3 runs to 17 residues. In nucleotides, the CDR3 is TGTGCCAGCAGAAAAGATAAACGCGGGACACCCCAAGAGACCCAGTACTTC. Translation: CASRKDKRGTPQETQYF.

This clone was found once. This sequence joins TRBV6-6 and TRBJ1-3; no definite D call. V was clipped by 7 bases and J by 2 bases, with 6 bases between them. The CDR3 is 12 residues long. Germline V gene sequence: CDR1 MNHNY, CDR2 SVGAGI (reference sequence). The CDR3: CASTGAGNTIYF. CDR3 DNA sequence: TGTGCCAGCACCGGGGCTGGAAACACCATATATTTT.